The present T cell receptor beta chain was sequenced within a study of T cell clonality in common variable immunodeficiency. Blood came from CVID subjects not ill and not taking immunomodulatory or immunosuppressive medication. The method was immunoSEQ multiplex PCR; TCRdb's version includes in-frame clones alone and lacks a portion of them. Sampling found around 42,000 clones, none seen once. There are many counts of this clone. The antigen is undetermined. Sequencing ends 3 residues short of the CDR3 end; the germline J gene provides the rest. Study-wide results and caveats: Repertoire-complication correlations in CVID were limited by patient heterogeneity. Common variable immunodeficiency TCR beta sequences reportedly had fewer deletions and N-nucleotide insertions.

With 3 bases clipped from V and 2 bases from J, the junction kept 3 bases outside the gene matches. Germline V gene sequence: CDR1 KGHSH, CDR2 LQKENI. The CDR3 totals 15 residues. The J gene is TRBJ1-5, the V gene TRBV18; 8 nucleotides line up with TRBD1. This sequence was found in a human donor with common variable immunodeficiency. The sequenced material came from peripheral blood mononuclear cells. Partial CDR3 DNA: TGTGCCAGCTCACCGGACAGGGTGGGCAATCAGCCC. Translated: CASSPDRVGNQP. The whole CDR3 protein reads CASSPDRVGNQPQHF.